Here is one TCR beta chain with its context. Per the original methods: Estimation of nucleated cell counts relied on the amplification of reference gene primers. Generated by immunoSEQ multiplex PCR, the TCRdb table keeps only in-frame clones and is missing some. V, J and clone size derive from that table, while D and trimming were established from the DNA sequence. The sample has approximately 100,000 clones; around 90% are singletons. This CDR3 has 14 residues. The ends lost 4 bases at V and 7 bases at J; junction bases unmatched: 8. Germline lookup yields CDR1 LGHDT and CDR2 YNNKEL (reference sequence). The source of the sample is a study of blood T cell repertoires in COVID-19. For the study at large: Spain, Italy and the United States supplied samples that represented acute and convalescent COVID-19. In each case, the material was cDNA or gDNA derived from T cells, B-cell-depleted T cells, or PBMCs.

This TCR was sampled from a woman of 80 years or more in a cohort sampled during active COVID-19. Specimen: peripheral blood. The chain has TRBV3-1 (or the pseudogene TRBV3-2) and TRBJ1-2; 8 bases agree with TRBD1. CDR3 coding DNA: TGTGCCAGCAGCCCAAATGACAGGGGTTCTGGCTACACCTTC. Translating gives CASSPNDRGSGYTF.